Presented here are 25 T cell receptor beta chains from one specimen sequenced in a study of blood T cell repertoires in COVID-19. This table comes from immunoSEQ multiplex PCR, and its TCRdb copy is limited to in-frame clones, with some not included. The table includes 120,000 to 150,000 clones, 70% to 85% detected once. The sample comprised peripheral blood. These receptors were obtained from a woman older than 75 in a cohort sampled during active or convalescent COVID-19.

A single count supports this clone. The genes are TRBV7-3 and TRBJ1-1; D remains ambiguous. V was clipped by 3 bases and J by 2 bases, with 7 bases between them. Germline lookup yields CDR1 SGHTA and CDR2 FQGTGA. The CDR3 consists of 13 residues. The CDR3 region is CASSLRRNTEAFF. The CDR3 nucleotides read TGTGCCAGCAGCTTGCGAAGAAACACTGAAGCTTTCTTT.

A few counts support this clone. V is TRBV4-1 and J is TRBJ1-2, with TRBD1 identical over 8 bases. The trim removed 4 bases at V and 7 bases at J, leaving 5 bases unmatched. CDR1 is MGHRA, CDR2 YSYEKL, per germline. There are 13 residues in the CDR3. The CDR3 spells CASSPQGALGYTF. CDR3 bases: TGCGCCAGCAGCCCCCAGGGGGCGCTTGGCTACACCTTC.

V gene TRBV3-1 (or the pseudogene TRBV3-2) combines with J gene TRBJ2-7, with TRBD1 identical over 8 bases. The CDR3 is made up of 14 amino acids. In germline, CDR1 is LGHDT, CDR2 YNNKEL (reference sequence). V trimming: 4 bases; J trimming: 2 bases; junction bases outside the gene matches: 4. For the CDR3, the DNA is TGTGCCAGCAGCCGTGGGACAGGTACCTACGAGCAGTACTTC. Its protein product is CASSRGTGTYEQYF.

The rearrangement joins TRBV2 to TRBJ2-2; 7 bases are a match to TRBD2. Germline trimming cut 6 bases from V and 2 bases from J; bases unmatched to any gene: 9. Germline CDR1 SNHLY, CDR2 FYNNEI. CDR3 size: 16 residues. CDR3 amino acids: CASRRIGLGNTGELFF. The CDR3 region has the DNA TGTGCCAGCAGAAGGATCGGACTAGGCAACACCGGGGAGCTGTTTTTT.

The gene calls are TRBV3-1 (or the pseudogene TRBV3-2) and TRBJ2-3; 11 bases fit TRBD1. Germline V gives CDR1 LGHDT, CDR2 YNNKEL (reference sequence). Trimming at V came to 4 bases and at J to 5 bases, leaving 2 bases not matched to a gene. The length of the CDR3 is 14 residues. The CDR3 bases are TGTGCCAGCAGCCCGGACAGGGGGCGAGATACGCAGTATTTT. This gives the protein CASSPDRGRDTQYF.

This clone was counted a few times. CDR3 coding DNA: TGTGCCAGCATGGACAGGGGGGACTATGGCTACACCTTC. Translation: CASMDRGDYGYTF. The V gene is TRBV12-3 or TRBV12-4, the J gene TRBJ1-2; 10 bases map to TRBD1. This CDR3 comprises 13 residues. V lost 7 bases, J lost 3 bases, and 2 bases stayed unmatched.

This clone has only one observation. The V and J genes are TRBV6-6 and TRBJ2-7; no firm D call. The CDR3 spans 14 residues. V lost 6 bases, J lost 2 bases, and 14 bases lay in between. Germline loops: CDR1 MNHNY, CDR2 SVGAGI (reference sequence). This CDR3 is CASSRLGLTYEQYV. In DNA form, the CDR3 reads TGTGCCAGCAGCCGACTGGGCCTTACCTACGAGCAGTACGTC.

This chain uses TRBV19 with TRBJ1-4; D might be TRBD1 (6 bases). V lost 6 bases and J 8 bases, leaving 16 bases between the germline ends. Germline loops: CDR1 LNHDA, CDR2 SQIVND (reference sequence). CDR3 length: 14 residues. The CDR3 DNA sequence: TGTGCCAGTAGCGCACAGGGAGTGCACGAAAAACTGTTTTTT. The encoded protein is CASSAQGVHEKLFF. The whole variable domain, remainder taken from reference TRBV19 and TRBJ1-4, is DGGITQSPKYLFRKEGQNVTLSCEQNLNHDAMYWYRQDPGQGLRLIYYSQIVNDFQKGDIAEGYSVSREKKESFPLTVTSAQKNPTAFYLCASSAQGVHEKLFFGSGTQLSVL.

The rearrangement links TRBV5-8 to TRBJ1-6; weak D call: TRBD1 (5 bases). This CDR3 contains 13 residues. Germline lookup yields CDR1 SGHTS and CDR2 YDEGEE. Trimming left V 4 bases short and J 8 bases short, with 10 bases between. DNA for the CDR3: TGTGCCAGCAGCCTTGTAGGGGATTCACCCCTCCACTTT. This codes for CASSLVGDSPLHF. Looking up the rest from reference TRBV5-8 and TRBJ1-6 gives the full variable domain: EAGVTQSPTHLIKTRGQQATLRCSPISGHTSVYWYQQALGLGLQFLLWYDEGEERNRGNFPPRFSGRQFPNYSSELNVNALELEDSALYLCASSLVGDSPLHFGNGTRLTVT.

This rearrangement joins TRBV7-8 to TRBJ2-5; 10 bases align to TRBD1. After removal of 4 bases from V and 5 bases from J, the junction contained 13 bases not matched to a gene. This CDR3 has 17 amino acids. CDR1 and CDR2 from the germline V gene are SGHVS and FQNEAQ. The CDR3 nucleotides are TGTGCCAGCAGCTCCCGTGGGACAGGGGCTTACCCGGAGACCCAGTACTTC. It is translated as CASSSRGTGAYPETQYF.

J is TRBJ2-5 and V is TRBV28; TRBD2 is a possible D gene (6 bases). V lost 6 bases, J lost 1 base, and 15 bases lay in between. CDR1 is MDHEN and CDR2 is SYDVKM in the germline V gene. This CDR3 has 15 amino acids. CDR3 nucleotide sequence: TGTGCCAGCAGACCTCCCTTCGGGGGCCAAGAGACCCAGTACTTC. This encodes CASRPPFGGQETQYF.

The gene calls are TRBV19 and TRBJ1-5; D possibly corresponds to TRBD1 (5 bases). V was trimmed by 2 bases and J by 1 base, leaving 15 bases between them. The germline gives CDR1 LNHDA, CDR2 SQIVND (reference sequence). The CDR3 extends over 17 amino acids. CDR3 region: CASSILGSGWSNQPQHF. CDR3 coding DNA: TGTGCCAGTAGTATATTGGGGTCAGGGTGGAGCAATCAGCCCCAGCATTTT.

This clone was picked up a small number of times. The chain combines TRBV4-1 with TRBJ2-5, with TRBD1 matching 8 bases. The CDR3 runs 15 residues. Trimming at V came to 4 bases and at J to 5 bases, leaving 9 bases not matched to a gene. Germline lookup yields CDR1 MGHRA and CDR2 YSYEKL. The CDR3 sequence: CASSPRTGRLETQYF. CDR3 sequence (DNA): TGCGCCAGCAGCCCCAGGACAGGGAGGCTTGAGACCCAGTACTTC.

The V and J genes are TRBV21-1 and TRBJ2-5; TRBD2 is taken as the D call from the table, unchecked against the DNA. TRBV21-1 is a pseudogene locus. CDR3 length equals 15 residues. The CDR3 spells CASSKMTQIEETQYF. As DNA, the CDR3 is TGTGCCAGCAGCAAAATGACTCAGATCGAGGAGACCCAGTACTTC.

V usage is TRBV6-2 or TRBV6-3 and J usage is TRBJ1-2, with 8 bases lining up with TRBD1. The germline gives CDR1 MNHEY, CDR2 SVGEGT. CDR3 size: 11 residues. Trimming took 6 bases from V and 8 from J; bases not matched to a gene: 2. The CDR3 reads CASSDRGGYTF. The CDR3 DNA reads TGTGCCAGCAGCGACAGGGGCGGCTACACCTTC.

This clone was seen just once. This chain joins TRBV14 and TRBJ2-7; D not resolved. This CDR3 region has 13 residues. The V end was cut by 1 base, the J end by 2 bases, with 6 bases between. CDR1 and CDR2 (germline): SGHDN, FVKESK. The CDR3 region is CASSQVFTYEQYF. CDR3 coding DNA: TGTGCCAGCAGCCAAGTCTTTACCTACGAGCAGTACTTC.

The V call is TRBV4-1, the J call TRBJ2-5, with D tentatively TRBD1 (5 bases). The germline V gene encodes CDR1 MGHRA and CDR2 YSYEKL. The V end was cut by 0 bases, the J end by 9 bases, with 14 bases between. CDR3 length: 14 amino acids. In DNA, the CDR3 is TGCGCCAGCAGCCAAGATGCTACGCTCAGGGCCCAGTACTTC. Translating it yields CASSQDATLRAQYF.

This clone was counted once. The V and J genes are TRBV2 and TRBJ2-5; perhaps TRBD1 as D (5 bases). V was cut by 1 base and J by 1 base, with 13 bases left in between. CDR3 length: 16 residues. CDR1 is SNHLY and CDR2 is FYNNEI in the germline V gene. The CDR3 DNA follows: TGTGCCAGCAGTGAAGTGGGGCCCGCAATCCAAGAGACCCAGTACTTC. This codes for CASSEVGPAIQETQYF.

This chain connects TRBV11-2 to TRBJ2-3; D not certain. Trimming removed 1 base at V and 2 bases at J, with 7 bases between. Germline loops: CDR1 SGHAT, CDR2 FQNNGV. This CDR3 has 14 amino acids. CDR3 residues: CASSLGPHTDTQYF. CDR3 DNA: TGTGCCAGCAGCTTAGGTCCACACACAGATACGCAGTATTTT.

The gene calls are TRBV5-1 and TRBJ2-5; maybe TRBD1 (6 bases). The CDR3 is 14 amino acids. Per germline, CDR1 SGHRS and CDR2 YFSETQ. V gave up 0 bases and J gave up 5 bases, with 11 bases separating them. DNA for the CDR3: TGCGCCAGCAGCTTGGCCGGACAGATCGAGACCCAGTACTTC. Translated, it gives CASSLAGQIETQYF. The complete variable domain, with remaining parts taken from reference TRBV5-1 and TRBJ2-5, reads KAGVTQTPRYLIKTRGQQVTLSCSPISGHRSVSWYQQTPGQGLQFLFEYFSETQRNKGNFPGRFSGRQFSNSRSEMNVSTLELGDSALYLCASSLAGQIETQYFGPGTRLLVL.

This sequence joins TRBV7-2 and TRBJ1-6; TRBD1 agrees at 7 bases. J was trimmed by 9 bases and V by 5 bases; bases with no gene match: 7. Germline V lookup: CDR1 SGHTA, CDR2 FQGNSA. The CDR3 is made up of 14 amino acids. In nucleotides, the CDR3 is TGTGCCAGCAGCGACCAGGGGGGAGTTTCACCCCTCCACTTT. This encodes CASSDQGGVSPLHF.

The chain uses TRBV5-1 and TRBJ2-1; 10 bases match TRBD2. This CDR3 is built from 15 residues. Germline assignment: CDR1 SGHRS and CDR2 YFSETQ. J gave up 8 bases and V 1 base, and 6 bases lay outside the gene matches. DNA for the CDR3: TGCGCCAGCAGCTTGTTCCTAGCGGGGGCGGATGAGCAGTTCTTC. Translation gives CASSLFLAGADEQFF.

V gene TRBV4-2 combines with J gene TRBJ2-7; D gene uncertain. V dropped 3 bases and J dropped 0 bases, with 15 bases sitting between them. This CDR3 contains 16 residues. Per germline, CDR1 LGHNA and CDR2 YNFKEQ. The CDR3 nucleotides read TGTGCCAGCAGCCAGATTGCCCACGGAGACTCCTACGAGCAGTACTTC. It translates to CASSQIAHGDSYEQYF.

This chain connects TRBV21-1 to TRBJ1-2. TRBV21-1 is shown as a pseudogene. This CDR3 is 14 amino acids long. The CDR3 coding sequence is TGTGCCAGCAATCCCCGCGGCAGATACTATGGCTACACCTTC. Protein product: CASNPRGRYYGYTF.

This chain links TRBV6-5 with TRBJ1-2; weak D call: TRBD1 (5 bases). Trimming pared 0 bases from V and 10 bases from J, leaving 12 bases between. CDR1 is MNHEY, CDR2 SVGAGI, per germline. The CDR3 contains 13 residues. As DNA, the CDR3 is TGTGCCAGCAGTTACTCGGCAGGACACCTCTACACCTTC. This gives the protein CASSYSAGHLYTF.